This T cell receptor (beta chain) was recovered during a study of blood T cell repertoires in COVID-19. For the study at large: There were acute and convalescent COVID-19 samples, and they came from the United States, Italy and Spain.

Sequencing used immunoSEQ multiplex PCR; TCRdb keeps in-frame clones, though not all of them. The repertoire consists of under 150,000 clones, with approximately 90% occurring once and the leading ten covering about 4.5%. Only one count was recorded for this clone. Germline V gene lookup returns CDR1 SGHRS and CDR2 YFSETQ. J gave up 6 bases and V 4 bases, and 14 bases lay outside the gene matches. The CDR3 spans 17 residues. The sequence was obtained from a woman between 50 and 59 years old with acute or convalescent COVID-19. V gene TRBV5-1 combines with J gene TRBJ2-3; 10 bases agree with TRBD2. Sequenced: peripheral blood. In DNA form, the CDR3 reads TGCGCCAGCAGCACCCCAAGCGGGACTAGCGTAATGGATACGCAGTATTTT. It yields the protein CASSTPSGTSVMDTQYF.